This T cell receptor beta chain derives from a study of blood T cell repertoires in COVID-19. The CDR3 has 13 amino acids. The trim removed 10 bases at V and 4 bases at J, leaving 10 bases unmatched. The V gene's germline CDR1 is MDHEN and CDR2 SYDVKM. Repertoires were generated with immunoSEQ multiplex PCR, while TCRdb's copy carries only in-frame clones and drops some. This repertoire shows about 98,000 clones, about 85% found once; its top ten account for about 4.2%. Sequenced material: peripheral blood. This sequence originates from a man between 65 and 80 years old with acute or convalescent COVID-19. This chain uses TRBV28 with TRBJ2-7; 7 bases are a match to TRBD2. DNA of the CDR3: TGTGCCACTGAGCGGGGTTTTCCGTACGAGCAGTACGTC. Translated, it gives CATERGFPYEQYV.